The clone carrying this T cell receptor (delta chain) was seen only a few times. A read error is the likely source, as a far larger clone sits one nucleotide away. The data were obtained in a study of gamma-delta T cells after stem cell transplantation. TCRdb reanalyzed the RT-PCR reads using CATT. The sample lists roughly 1,700 delta-chain clones, over 3.5% occurring once. The CDR3 totals 18 residues. CDR1 and CDR2 from the germline V gene are TSWWSYY and QGS. V was cut by 4 bases and J by 0 bases, with 21 bases left in between. J is TRDJ1 and V is TRDV1; D is tentatively TRDD1 or TRDD3 (5 bases each). The receptor's source is a human donor. It is not recorded whose cells these are; they may come from a transplant donor. Sequencing input: gamma-delta T cells. The CDR3 spells CALGGIVYLPPYTDKLIF. CDR3 coding DNA: TGTGCTCTTGGGGGGATAGTATACTTACCCCCGTACACCGATAAACTCATCTTT.